The rows below give T cell receptor beta chains drawn from one sample of a study of cytomegalovirus exposure and HLA in healthy donors. The assay was immunoSEQ multiplex PCR, and TCRdb's table has in-frame clones only and misses some. Of some 200,000 clones in the sample, around a tenth were seen once. The sequencing sample was made of PBMCs. The receptors here all came from a woman aged 30 to 39 in good health and CMV-seropositive. CDR3s include the opening cysteine and the closing phenylalanine or tryptophan. D genes are given only for firm matches. Some rows have no size entry. The others give once, few or many, or a class for an expanded clone.

TGTGCCAGCAGCTTGGACCCGCGCACTGAAGCTTTCTTT CASSLDPRTEAFF . TRBV5-6 13 TRBJ1-1 .
TGTGCCAGCAGCTTTGGGGGCGGCTTCCAAGAGACCCAGTACTTC CASSFGGGFQETQYF . TRBV5-8 15 TRBJ2-5 .
TGTGCCAGCAGCACAGACCCAGGGGCTAACTATGGCTACACCTTC CASSTDPGANYGYTF . TRBV9 15 TRBJ1-2 few
TGTGCCAGCAGTTGGCAGGTCGGGGACAATCAGCCCCAGCATTTT CASSWQVGDNQPQHF . TRBV27 15 TRBJ1-5 few
TGTGCCAGCTCACCCCGGGACAGACTTTACGAGCAGTACTTC CASSPRDRLYEQYF TRBD1 TRBV18 14 TRBJ2-7 .
TGCGCCAGCAGCACCTACTCAGCGGGAGTTTACGAGCAGTACTTC CASSTYSAGVYEQYF TRBD2 TRBV5-1 15 TRBJ2-7 few
TGCGCCAGCAGCCGTCAGGACACTGAAGAGACCCAGTACTTC CASSRQDTEETQYF . TRBV4-1 14 TRBJ2-5 .
TGCGCCAGCAGCCTAGGACAGTCCTACGAGCAGTACTTC CASSLGQSYEQYF . TRBV4-1 13 TRBJ2-7 few
TGTGCCAGCAGTGATAAGCGGGGCTCCTACGAGCAGTACTTC CASSDKRGSYEQYF TRBD2 TRBV25-1 14 TRBJ2-7 few
TGTGCCAGCAGTTTATCCTCGCCAATCAACGAATTTAGCGGGAGCTCTAGCTCCTACAATGAGCAGTTCTTC CASSLSSPINEFSGSSSSYNEQFF TRBD2 TRBV27 24 TRBJ2-1 few
TGTGCCAGCAGGCAGACAGGGAACCCCTATGGCTACACCTTC CASRQTGNPYGYTF TRBD1 TRBV6-5 14 TRBJ1-2 few